This T cell receptor beta chain was sequenced for a study of blood T cell repertoires in COVID-19. The CDR3 has 15 amino acids. Germline values: CDR1 SGDLS, CDR2 YYNGEE. Trimming left V 4 bases short and J 4 bases short, with 14 bases between. Per the authors' pipeline: Counts of nucleated cells, estimated from reference gene primer amplification, were obtained. Using immunoSEQ multiplex PCR, the repertoire was profiled, and TCRdb retains in-frame clones only, with some absent. V and J calls and clone size come straight from that table; D and trimming were deduced from the DNA. The sample has some 120,000 clones, 70% to 75% seen once. Seattle patients were enrolled while actively infected and followed longitudinally.

The sequencing sample was made of peripheral blood. This receptor was identified in a man older than 75 with COVID-19, enrolled during active disease. The chain uses TRBV9 and TRBJ1-4, with D possibly being TRBD1 (5 bases). CDR3 residues: CASSILDSSNEKLFF. For the CDR3, the DNA is TGTGCCAGCAGCATCCTCGACAGCAGTAATGAAAAACTGTTTTTT.